One and the same sample provided the 4 T cell receptor beta chains below, sequenced in a study of T cells in Graves' hyperthyroidism and ophthalmopathy. Regions amplified from RNA transcripts were the TCR beta CDR3 regions. With the HTBI primer set, the TCR CDR3 went through a first round of RT-PCR. TCRdb re-derived calls from the multiplex PCR reads in MiXCR, one entry per CDR3 protein. The data contain around 600,000 distinct CDR3 sequences, more than 14% of them singletons. The sample consisted of blood. These TCRs come from a woman between 45 and 65 years old with Graves' ophthalmopathy.

This clonotype was observed many times. CDR3 in amino acids: CASSQTSSTDTQYF. The CDR3 DNA sequence: TGTGCCAGCAGCCAAACATCTAGCACAGATACGCAGTATTTT. This chain joins TRBV3-1 and TRBJ2-3; D is undetermined. V lost 2 bases and J 0 bases, leaving 6 bases between the germline ends. The CDR3 consists of 14 residues. Germline V gene data show CDR1 as LGHDT and CDR2 as YNNKEL (reference sequence).

This clonotype was recorded a few times. The V gene is TRBV29-1, the J gene TRBJ2-2, with D perhaps being TRBD1 or TRBD2 (6 bases each). This CDR3 is built from 14 residues. The germline V gene encodes CDR1 SQVTM and CDR2 ANQGSEA. V gave up 3 bases and J gave up 5 bases, with 13 bases separating them. The CDR3 reads CSVDDGGGTGELFF. For the CDR3, the DNA is TGCAGCGTTGATGACGGGGGCGGTACCGGGGAGCTGTTTTTT.

This clonotype has only a few counts. The rearrangement links TRBV19 to TRBJ1-1; D might be TRBD1 (5 bases). Trimming cost V 3 bases and J 4 bases, with 18 bases left between them. Germline V lookup: CDR1 LNHDA, CDR2 SQIVND (reference sequence). This CDR3 is 16 amino acids long. DNA for the CDR3: TGTGCCAGTAGTATGGGGCTGAGGCAGGGAGGCACTGAAGCTTTCTTT. Translation gives CASSMGLRQGGTEAFF.

The genes are TRBV30 and TRBJ2-7; D is perhaps TRBD2 (6 bases). The CDR3 spans 12 residues. Germline CDR1 and CDR2: GTSNPN and SVGIG (reference sequence). Trimming pared 5 bases from V and 3 bases from J, leaving 11 bases between. The DNA for the CDR3 is TGTGCCTGGTCCCCAGCGGGCTACGAGCAGTACTTC. Translation gives CAWSPAGYEQYF.